Below are 29 T cell receptor beta chains sequenced from a single sample in a study of CD8+ T cells in alopecia areata. Isolated RNA was reverse transcribed into cDNA used as the sequencing template. TCRdb's table, derived via immunoSEQ multiplex PCR, lists solely in-frame clones and lacks some. This table has roughly 280,000 clones, 60% appearing once. Treatment: oral pan-JAK inhibitor, 5-10 mg twice daily. The sample in question was CD4+ T cells sorted from blood, obtained around week 52, from a patient treated with tofacitinib. These receptors all come from a human donor with alopecia areata.

The sample holds a few counts of this clone. The chain is built from TRBV18 and TRBJ2-2; D tentatively reads TRBD1 or TRBD2 (5 bases each). The V gene's germline CDR1 is KGHSH and CDR2 LQKENI. This CDR3 comprises 17 residues. V shed 3 bases and J shed 9 bases, with 23 bases lying between them. CDR3 sequence: CASSPYRNRLRIRELFF. The CDR3 DNA sequence: TGTGCCAGCTCACCTTACAGGAACAGACTACGTATCCGGGAGCTGTTTTTT.

The chain couples TRBV7-2 to TRBJ2-6; D is possibly TRBD1 (5 bases). Trimming took off 2 bases at V and 0 bases at J, with 11 bases between the two ends. Germline V gives CDR1 SGHTA, CDR2 FQGNSA. The CDR3 spans 17 residues. CDR3 residues: CASSLSRANSGANVLTF. CDR3 coding DNA: TGTGCCAGCAGCTTAAGCAGGGCGAACTCTGGGGCCAACGTCCTGACTTTC. Complete variable domain (other parts from reference TRBV7-2 and TRBJ2-6): GAGVSQSPSNKVTEKGKDVELRCDPISGHTALYWYRQSLGQGLEFLIYFQGNSAPDKSGLPSDRFSAERTGGSVSTLTIQRTQQEDSAVYLCASSLSRANSGANVLTFGAGSRLTVL.

This chain links TRBV11-1 with TRBJ2-6; 11 nucleotides agree with TRBD1. This CDR3 spans 18 amino acids. With V trimmed by 5 bases and J by 0 bases, 6 bases remained unmatched. Germline loops: CDR1 SGHAT, CDR2 FQDESV (reference sequence). CDR3 in amino acids: CASSMQGTGGSGANVLTF. The CDR3 DNA follows: TGTGCCAGCAGCATGCAAGGGACAGGGGGCTCTGGGGCCAACGTCCTGACTTTC.

The chain joins TRBV5-1 to TRBJ1-4; D gene unclear. The ends were cut back, 4 bases at V and 4 bases at J, with 8 bases in the middle. The germline gives CDR1 SGHRS, CDR2 YFSETQ. The CDR3 consists of 13 residues. Written as DNA, the CDR3 is TGCGCCAGCAGCGGCCAGGTTAATGAAAAACTGTTTTTT. It is translated as CASSGQVNEKLFF.

The J gene is TRBJ2-1, the V gene TRBV30, with D perhaps given as TRBD1 or TRBD2 (6 bases each). Trimming removed 3 bases at V and 2 bases at J, with 11 bases between. The germline V gene encodes CDR1 GTSNPN and CDR2 SVGIG (reference sequence). The CDR3 consists of 14 residues. The CDR3 here is CAWSLGGPYNEQFF. Written as DNA, the CDR3 is TGTGCCTGGAGCCTGGGGGGCCCCTACAATGAGCAGTTCTTC.

The chain is built from TRBV7-9 and TRBJ2-3; unclear D gene. This CDR3 is 14 amino acids long. V gave up 5 bases and J gave up 4 bases, with 13 bases separating them. The germline V gene has CDR1 SEHNR and CDR2 FQNEAQ (reference sequence). The CDR3 DNA sequence: TGTGCCAGCAGCCCCGACGGTGGGGCAGATACGCAGTATTTT. Translating it yields CASSPDGGADTQYF.

The chain links TRBV6-5 to TRBJ1-1, with D hard to call. The ends were cut back, 0 bases at V and 1 base at J, with 9 bases in the middle. Germline CDR1 and CDR2: MNHEY and SVGAGI. This CDR3 comprises 15 residues. The DNA of the CDR3 is TGTGCCAGCAGTTACTCGGCAGGCTGGAACACTGAAGCTTTCTTT. Encoded protein: CASSYSAGWNTEAFF.

V is TRBV11-2 and J is TRBJ2-7; D gene uncertain. This CDR3 region has 11 residues. From germline, CDR1 is SGHAT and CDR2 FQNNGV. Trimming left V 5 bases short and J 3 bases short, with 5 bases between. The CDR3, as DNA: TGTGCCAGCAGCATACACTACGAGCAGTACTTC. Its translation: CASSIHYEQYF.

This chain uses TRBV25-1 with TRBJ2-7; TRBD1 matches at 11 bases. This CDR3 has 15 amino acids. The V gene's germline CDR1 is MGHDK and CDR2 SYGVNS. With 3 bases clipped from V and 2 bases from J, the junction kept 3 bases outside the gene matches. The chain's CDR3 is CASSDQGQGAYEQYF. The CDR3, as DNA: TGTGCCAGCAGTGACCAGGGACAGGGGGCCTACGAGCAGTACTTC.

Only a few counts were recorded for this clone. The sample holds other DNA sequences that translate to the same CDR3. This chain links TRBV5-1 with TRBJ2-3; no clear D gene. V was trimmed by 4 bases and J by 0 bases, leaving 3 bases between them. The CDR3 has 12 amino acids. The germline gives CDR1 SGHRS, CDR2 YFSETQ. CDR3 sequence (DNA): TGCGCCAGCAGCGTCAGCACAGATACGCAGTATTTT. It codes for CASSVSTDTQYF. The whole variable domain, remainder taken from reference TRBV5-1 and TRBJ2-3, is KAGVTQTPRYLIKTRGQQVTLSCSPISGHRSVSWYQQTPGQGLQFLFEYFSETQRNKGNFPGRFSGRQFSNSRSEMNVSTLELGDSALYLCASSVSTDTQYFGPGTRLTVL.

In the case of this clone: Other nucleotide sequences in the sample specify the same CDR3. CDR3 region: CSVGDNEKLFF. The CDR3 DNA sequence: TGCAGCGTGGGGGATAATGAAAAACTGTTTTTT. The V call is TRBV29-1, the J call TRBJ1-4; tentative D call: TRBD1 (5 bases). The CDR3 contains 11 residues. The V end lost 6 bases, the J end lost 4 bases, and 6 bases lay between the germline ends. Germline V lookup: CDR1 SQVTM, CDR2 ANQGSEA.

This clone was seen a handful of times. This chain uses TRBV29-1 with TRBJ2-7, with D perhaps TRBD2 (5 bases). Trimming stripped 8 bases from V and 0 bases from J, with 14 bases between. Germline V gene data show CDR1 as SQVTM and CDR2 as ANQGSEA. There are 13 residues in the CDR3. In DNA form, the CDR3 reads TGCAGCATCATGGGGAGAAACTCCTACGAGCAGTACTTC. As protein: CSIMGRNSYEQYF.

This chain links TRBV30 with TRBJ2-7; the match to TRBD2 covers 7 bases. The CDR3 contains 14 residues. Germline CDR1 is GTSNPN and CDR2 is SVGIG (reference sequence). V was pared by 6 bases and J by 2 bases, with 10 bases of the junction left unmatched. The CDR3: CACQGWGGTYEQYF. CDR3 nucleotides: TGTGCCTGCCAAGGCTGGGGAGGGACCTACGAGCAGTACTTC.

A word on this clone: At one of its ends the junction is not consistent with the germline gene, which may arise from a read error. V is TRBV5-6 and J is TRBJ2-1, with 12 positions matching TRBD2. The CDR3 has 15 amino acids. Germline V gene sequence: CDR1 SGHDT, CDR2 YYEEEE. CDR3 in amino acids: CASSWTSGKYSEQFF. For the CDR3, the DNA is TGTGCCAGCAGCTGGACTAGCGGGAAATACAGTGAGCAGTTCTTC.

This clone has only a few counts. This chain uses TRBV6-6 with TRBJ2-7; TRBD1 might be the D (6 bases). The CDR3 runs 15 residues. Trimming took 3 bases from V and 2 from J, leaving 14 bases between them. Germline-derived CDR1 and CDR2 are MNHNY and SVGAGI (reference sequence). The CDR3 sequence is CASSYGGNRPYEQYF. The CDR3, as DNA: TGTGCCAGCAGTTATGGGGGCAACCGCCCCTACGAGCAGTACTTC.

This clone has only a few counts. The chain joins TRBV18 to TRBJ1-3, with a tentative D call TRBD1 (5 bases). Germline loops: CDR1 KGHSH, CDR2 LQKENI. This CDR3 has 16 residues. Trimming removed 1 base from V and 0 bases from J, with 10 bases in between. CDR3 nucleotides: TGTGCCAGCTCACCACTGGACACTATCTCTGGAAACACCATATATTTT. Residues: CASSPLDTISGNTIYF.

The chain links TRBV29-1 to TRBJ1-2, with D perhaps matching TRBD1 (5 bases). V was trimmed by 4 bases and J by 2 bases, leaving 14 bases between them. The CDR3 covers 14 residues. The germline V gene has CDR1 SQVTM and CDR2 ANQGSEA. The CDR3 DNA reads as TGCAGCGTTGTTCCTGGCCAGGGAAACTATGGCTACACCTTC. This codes for CSVVPGQGNYGYTF.

A few counts support this clone. The V gene is TRBV11-2, the J gene TRBJ1-3; D unclear. Germline CDR1 reads SGHAT; CDR2 reads FQNNGV. The CDR3 spans 14 residues. The V gene lost 2 bases and the J gene lost 4 bases, with 9 bases spanning the gap. The CDR3 reads CASSLRGMGNTIYF. CDR3 nucleotides: TGTGCCAGCAGCTTAAGAGGGATGGGAAACACCATATATTTT.

The rearrangement uses TRBV29-1 and TRBJ2-5; 9 bases fit TRBD2. Per the germline V gene, CDR1 is SQVTM and CDR2 is ANQGSEA. V was pared by 6 bases and J by 5 bases, with 7 bases of the junction left unmatched. This CDR3 spans 13 amino acids. The CDR3: CSVEGLARETQYF. The CDR3 DNA is TGCAGCGTCGAGGGACTAGCAAGGGAGACCCAGTACTTC.

This clone was seen a few times. This sequence joins TRBV2 and TRBJ1-2; D not resolved. Trimming removed 6 bases at V and 3 bases at J, with 8 bases between. Looked up from germline, CDR1 is SNHLY and CDR2 is FYNNEI. This CDR3 has 12 amino acids. In nucleotides, the CDR3 is TGTGCCAGCAGGCGAGATCACTATGGCTACACCTTC. Translating gives CASRRDHYGYTF.

This clone was counted a few times. Here the CDR3 reads CASSRLGETQYF. The CDR3 bases are TGTGCCAGCAGCCGCCTTGGGGAGACCCAGTACTTC. The chain has TRBV6-5 and TRBJ2-5; D not resolved. From germline, CDR1 is MNHEY and CDR2 SVGAGI. CDR3 size: 12 residues. Trimming left V 6 bases short and J 5 bases short, with 10 bases between.

V is TRBV6-5 and J is TRBJ1-1, with no clear D. The length of the CDR3 is 13 residues. The V and J ends lost 7 bases and 0 bases respectively, with 9 bases between them. Germline V lookup: CDR1 MNHEY, CDR2 SVGAGI. DNA for the CDR3: TGTGCCAGCACTATAGGAATGAACACTGAAGCTTTCTTT. Protein product: CASTIGMNTEAFF.

In nucleotides, the CDR3 is TGTGCCTGGAGTGTAGACAGGGGAGTACCCTATAATTCACCCCTCCACTTT. This encodes CAWSVDRGVPYNSPLHF. V gene TRBV30 combines with J gene TRBJ1-6, with 8 bases aligning to TRBD1. Germline-derived CDR1 and CDR2 are GTSNPN and SVGIG (reference sequence). Germline trimming cut 0 bases from V and 2 bases from J; bases unmatched to any gene: 6. This CDR3 comprises 17 residues.

The chain recombines TRBV5-1 with TRBJ2-5; no reliable D call. CDR1 SGHRS and CDR2 YFSETQ come from the germline V gene. Trimming removed 1 base at V and 3 bases at J, with 7 bases between. The CDR3 loop spans 13 amino acids. DNA for the CDR3: TGCGCCAGCAGCTTGCCACCCGAAGAGACCCAGTACTTC. Translating it yields CASSLPPEETQYF.

This clone was detected a few times. The gene calls are TRBV30 and TRBJ2-2; D unclear. Germline values: CDR1 GTSNPN, CDR2 SVGIG (reference sequence). The CDR3 length is 14 residues. V lost 4 bases and J lost 7, with 16 bases in between. The CDR3 spells CAWTESGHGGELFF. Written as DNA, the CDR3 is TGTGCCTGGACCGAGTCTGGGCACGGCGGGGAGCTGTTTTTT.

This clone was found once. The V gene is TRBV9, the J gene TRBJ1-1, with D possibly TRBD1 on 6 matching bases. This CDR3 spans 16 amino acids. Deletions cut 0 bases from V and 0 bases from J, with 12 bases between. Germline V gene sequence: CDR1 SGDLS, CDR2 YYNGEE. Written as DNA, the CDR3 is TGTGCCAGCAGCGTAGGGAGTTCAGGGGTGAACACTGAAGCTTTCTTT. This translates into CASSVGSSGVNTEAFF.

The gene calls are TRBV5-1 and TRBJ1-1; D unresolved. CDR1 is SGHRS, CDR2 YFSETQ, per germline. The CDR3 length is 12 residues. The V gene lost 1 base and the J gene lost 4 bases, with 5 bases spanning the gap. The CDR3 loop is CASSLFGTEAFF. CDR3 DNA sequence: TGCGCCAGCAGCTTGTTTGGCACTGAAGCTTTCTTT. Full variable domain (outside the CDR3, taken from reference TRBV5-1 and TRBJ1-1): KAGVTQTPRYLIKTRGQQVTLSCSPISGHRSVSWYQQTPGQGLQFLFEYFSETQRNKGNFPGRFSGRQFSNSRSEMNVSTLELGDSALYLCASSLFGTEAFFGQGTRLTVV.

The V and J genes are TRBV15 and TRBJ2-3; D remains ambiguous. The CDR3 loop spans 15 amino acids. The V gene lost 7 bases and the J gene lost 0 bases, with 14 bases spanning the gap. CDR1 and CDR2 from the germline V gene are LNHNV and YYDKDF (reference sequence). CDR3 residues: CATNREFGSTDTQYF. The CDR3 DNA reads TGTGCCACCAACCGTGAATTTGGAAGCACAGATACGCAGTATTTT.

This clone was found a few times. The chain uses TRBV29-1 and TRBJ2-2; no clear D. The CDR3 loop spans 11 amino acids. V lost 8 bases and J lost 7, with 11 bases in between. Germline CDR1 SQVTM, CDR2 ANQGSEA. In nucleotides, the CDR3 is TGCAGCACCTATAAGGTCGGGGAGCTGTTTTTT. Protein product: CSTYKVGELFF.